This TCR beta chain is drawn from a study of PD-L1 blockade in urothelial cancer. On the study more broadly: Males with bladder-origin urothelial cancer constituted about 85% of the roughly 29 patients. Of prior chemotherapy regimens, patients had received between 0 and 3. Analysis of the blood was performed 3 weeks (second dose) and 6 weeks after treatment start. The study recovered a median of about 150,000 T cells per blood sample.

Using immunoSEQ multiplex PCR, the repertoire was profiled, and TCRdb retains in-frame clones only, with some absent. The sample shows about 29,000 clones, approximately 87% of them seen only once. This CDR3 has 18 residues. Germline V gene sequence: CDR1 MNHEY, CDR2 SMNVEV (reference sequence). V trimming: 1 base; J trimming: 7 bases; junction bases outside the gene matches: 16. The source is a man aged 45 to 65 with urothelial cancer. The V and J genes are TRBV27 and TRBJ2-1, with TRBD2 identical over 7 bases. The specimen was PBMCs, collected around atezolizumab (anti-PD-L1) treatment. CDR3 sequence reads: CASSLWSFLGGTKNEQFF. CDR3 DNA: TGTGCCAGCAGTTTATGGAGTTTTCTGGGAGGGACGAAGAATGAGCAGTTCTTC.